This T cell receptor beta chain was sequenced in a study of prognosis after radiotherapy for stage I lung cancer. Regarding the study as a whole: Compared with a median of around 9,900 beforehand, unique TCR clone counts dropped to approximately 7,000 after stereotactic body radiation therapy.

This clonotype showed up many times. Its antigen is not identified. Two-round multiplex PCR on genomic DNA was the method by which TCR beta CDR3 was amplified. The use of primers specific to each TRBV and TRBJ gene characterized first-round PCR. TCRdb re-called the multiplex PCR reads through MiXCR, storing one row per CDR3 protein. The repertoire holds about 31,000 distinct CDR3 sequences, with 32% as singletons. This sequence originates from a donor aged 50 or older with non-small cell lung cancer. The source was PBMCs, collected before or after stereotactic body radiation therapy (not recorded which).

The CDR3 nucleotides read TGCAGTGCTATCGGAATAGGACTAGCCGTTCGGAATGAGCAGTTCTTC. Translating it yields CSAIGIGLAVRNEQFF. The chain combines TRBV20-1 with TRBJ2-1; 8 bases agree with TRBD2. The junction had 15 bases not matched to a gene; V was cut back by 4 bases and J by 7 bases. Germline-derived CDR1 and CDR2 are DFQATT and SNEGSKA (reference sequence). The CDR3 is made up of 16 amino acids.